This TCR beta chain was recorded in a study of T-cell memory formation after mild COVID-19. Study results and limitations: The finding that pre-infection memory included some responding clones suggested that cross-reactive memory joined. Mostly located in CM and EM were contracting CD4+ clones, with contracting CD8+ clones located in EMRA. Later expanders leaned CD4+, whereas clones that contracted between day 15 and 85 were balanced CD4/CD8.

There are 15 residues in the CDR3. Germline loops: CDR1 MGHDK, CDR2 SYGVNS. V was cut by 4 bases and J by 2 bases, with 14 bases left in between. UMIs and sample barcodes were carried by the TCR alpha and TCR beta cDNA libraries that 5'RACE produced using constant-segment primers. TCRdb analysed the 5' RACE reads with MiXCR anew, one entry per CDR3 protein. The table has around 300,000 distinct CDR3 sequences, 15% to 20% seen once. The sample holds a few counts of this clonotype. The target antigen is unknown. The sequenced sample consisted of PBMCs or a T cell subset sorted from them (not recorded which). The gene calls are TRBV25-1 and TRBJ2-5; the D gene is possibly TRBD2 (6 bases). The receptor was derived from a young man who had mild COVID-19 (a few samples of this study predate the infection). Cell type and time point are not known. The CDR3 sequence is CASSGDSGAQETQYF. For the CDR3, the DNA is TGTGCCAGCAGTGGGGATAGCGGCGCACAAGAGACCCAGTACTTC.